The present T cell receptor beta chain was sequenced within a study of read filtering for tumor transcriptome and immune sequencing. In the study overall: RNA-seq yielded only about 75 to 1273 TCR reads, IR-seq about 4.05 to 10.27 million.

The V and J ends lost 4 bases and 1 base respectively, with 15 bases between them. CDR3 length equals 16 residues. Germline V gives CDR1 SGHAT, CDR2 FQNNGV. Study results and caveats: Single-read clonotypes: about 81.9% of IR-seq clonotypes (roughly 4% of reads), 60% to 75% of RNA-seq clonotypes (around 45% of reads).

This clonotype was detected many times. Its antigen is not identified. The library was built from about 370 ng RNA with molecular barcoded adaptors for alpha/delta and beta/gamma chains. TCRdb passed the reads through MiXCR, listing each CDR3 protein once. The repertoire has 40,000 or so distinct CDR3 sequences, roughly 13% of them found once; the top ten carry roughly 30%. This TCR was recovered from a donor at least 40 years old with multiple myeloma. Specimen: a population of CD138-negative cells sorted from bone marrow. V and J are TRBV11-2 and TRBJ2-3; D is unresolved. The CDR3 region is CASSSPSRSGTDTQYF. Written as DNA, the CDR3 is TGTGCCAGCAGCTCCCCTTCTAGATCTGGCACAGATACGCAGTATTTT.